A single sample is the source of the 32 T cell receptor beta chains below, sequenced in a study of T-cell memory formation after mild COVID-19. From the 5' RACE reads, TCRdb called clonotypes with MiXCR, one entry per CDR3 protein. The repertoire consists of about half a million distinct CDR3 sequences, with about 20% occurring once and the leading ten covering more than 9%. What was sequenced was PBMCs or a T cell subset sorted from them (not recorded which). These receptors were taken from an adult woman who had mild COVID-19 (a few samples of this study predate the infection). Cell type and time point are not known.

This clonotype was detected only a few times. This rearrangement joins TRBV4-3 to TRBJ2-2; D might be TRBD1 or TRBD2, each matching 5 bases. Trimming left V 2 bases short and J 2 bases short, with 15 bases between. Per germline, CDR1 LGHNA and CDR2 YSLEER. CDR3 length: 17 amino acids. CDR3 amino acids: CASSQIPGTVNTGELFF. The CDR3 DNA follows: TGCGCCAGCAGCCAAATACCTGGGACGGTCAACACCGGGGAGCTGTTTTTT.

This clonotype was counted between two and nine times. The V call is TRBV7-9, the J call TRBJ1-2; TRBD1 matches at 9 bases. The CDR3 totals 14 residues. V dropped 5 bases and J dropped 8; count of bases not matched to a gene: 9. From germline, CDR1 is SEHNR and CDR2 FQNEAQ (reference sequence). In DNA form, the CDR3 reads TGTGCCAGCAGCATAACCGGACAGGGGAGCGGCTACACCTTC. Amino acid sequence: CASSITGQGSGYTF.

The table lists this clonotype with a few counts. The V and J genes are TRBV24-1 and TRBJ2-2; perhaps TRBD2 as D (5 bases). The CDR3 has 13 residues. Trimming stripped 8 bases from V and 10 bases from J, with 16 bases between. Germline assignment: CDR1 KGHDR and CDR2 SFDVKD. The CDR3 DNA reads TGTGCCACCAAGCGCGGAGGAGGTCAGGAGCTGTTTTTT. It translates to CATKRGGGQELFF.

V and J are TRBV4-1 and TRBJ2-1, with D possibly TRBD1 on 5 matching bases. Deletions cut 3 bases from V and 4 bases from J, with 13 bases between. The germline V gene has CDR1 MGHRA and CDR2 YSYEKL. This CDR3 has 15 amino acids. The CDR3 sequence is CASSQGHGQYNEQFF. The CDR3 DNA follows: TGCGCCAGCAGCCAGGGGCACGGGCAGTACAATGAGCAGTTCTTC.

In its sample, this clonotype was seen many times. This chain links TRBV5-1 with TRBJ2-7; 8 bases line up with TRBD2. Germline CDR1 is SGHRS and CDR2 is YFSETQ. With 0 bases clipped from V and 2 bases from J, the junction kept 7 bases outside the gene matches. The CDR3 is 16 residues long. CDR3 residues: CASSLGVTSDAYEQYF. The DNA of the CDR3 is TGCGCCAGCAGCTTGGGGGTGACTAGCGACGCCTACGAGCAGTACTTC.

This clonotype was observed a few times. The V and J genes are TRBV7-2 and TRBJ2-7; TRBD2 aligns across 11 bases. The CDR3 contains 14 residues. V dropped 1 base and J dropped 6; count of bases not matched to a gene: 2. Per the germline V gene, CDR1 is SGHTA and CDR2 is FQGNSA. This CDR3 reads CASSLVAGGPEQYF. As DNA, the CDR3 is TGTGCCAGCAGCTTAGTAGCGGGAGGGCCCGAGCAGTACTTC.

This clonotype was found a few times. The chain uses TRBV30 and TRBJ2-2; 9 bases are shared with TRBD2. The germline gives CDR1 GTSNPN, CDR2 SVGIG (reference sequence). The CDR3 covers 15 residues. Trimming took 8 bases from V and 3 from J; bases not matched to a gene: 10. The CDR3 DNA sequence: TGTGCCGTGGGGCTAGCGGGGAGGTACACCGGGGAGCTGTTTTTT. Translation gives CAVGLAGRYTGELFF.

V and J are TRBV7-3 and TRBJ2-1; D is possibly TRBD1 (5 bases). V lost 4 bases to trimming and J lost 5 bases, with 21 bases between them. This CDR3 is built from 17 residues. The germline CDR1 and CDR2 sequences are SGHTA and FQGTGA. Written as DNA, the CDR3 is TGTGCCAGCAGCTCCCGAGCTGGACAAAGTCGAGACAATGAGCAGTTCTTC. It translates to CASSSRAGQSRDNEQFF.

This chain connects TRBV4-2 to TRBJ2-1, with D maybe TRBD1 (6 bases). V was trimmed by 4 bases and J by 0 bases, leaving 13 bases between them. The CDR3 length is 16 residues. Germline lookup yields CDR1 LGHNA and CDR2 YNFKEQ. This chain's CDR3 is CASSLLTGSSYNEQFF. As DNA, the CDR3 is TGTGCCAGCAGCCTTCTCACAGGGAGCTCCTACAATGAGCAGTTCTTC.

This clonotype came up a few times. The gene calls are TRBV10-2 and TRBJ1-2, with 7 bases aligning to TRBD1. CDR1 is WSHSY, CDR2 SAAADI, per germline. The CDR3 covers 14 residues. V shed 2 bases and J 2 bases; nucleotides not matched to a gene: 2. This chain's CDR3 is CASSETTGNYGYTF. The CDR3 DNA reads as TGCGCCAGCAGTGAGACGACAGGGAACTATGGCTACACCTTC.

The chain employs TRBV5-1 and TRBJ1-2, with 7 bases matching TRBD1. CDR3 length equals 16 residues. The germline CDR1 and CDR2 sequences are SGHRS and YFSETQ. Unmatched junction bases numbered 13, after V lost 0 bases and J lost 8 bases. CDR3 nucleotides: TGCGCCAGCAGCTTGGTGCCAAGACAGGGTCCGGAGGGCTACACCTTC. It encodes CASSLVPRQGPEGYTF.

There are a few counts of this clonotype. The V call is TRBV5-4, the J call TRBJ2-5; 11 bases fit TRBD1. The junction had 3 bases not matched to a gene; V was cut back by 3 bases and J by 2 bases. This CDR3 contains 15 residues. CDR1 SGHNT and CDR2 YYREEE come from the germline V gene (reference sequence). The CDR3 sequence: CASSSRDRGQETQYF. The CDR3 bases are TGTGCCAGCAGCTCCCGGGACAGGGGGCAAGAGACCCAGTACTTC.

The table lists this clonotype with many counts. The V and J genes are TRBV29-1 and TRBJ2-2; D unresolved. Per the germline V gene, CDR1 is SQVTM and CDR2 is ANQGSEA. This CDR3 has 12 residues. Between the trimmed V and J ends, which lost 6 bases and 1 base, there was a span of 6 bases. CDR3 nucleotides: TGCAGCGTGATAGGGAACACCGGGGAGCTGTTTTTT. Amino acid sequence: CSVIGNTGELFF.

This chain joins TRBV5-1 and TRBJ2-3; 7 bases line up with TRBD1. Germline V gives CDR1 SGHRS, CDR2 YFSETQ. The trim removed 4 bases at V and 0 bases at J, leaving 5 bases unmatched. The CDR3 is 15 residues long. CDR3 amino acids: CASSRDRPSTDTQYF. DNA for the CDR3: TGCGCCAGCAGCAGGGACAGACCAAGCACAGATACGCAGTATTTT.

J is TRBJ1-2 and V is TRBV29-1; the D gene is possibly TRBD1 (6 bases). With 4 bases removed from V and 8 bases from J, the gap between germline ends came to 14 bases. Germline CDR1 reads SQVTM; CDR2 reads ANQGSEA. The CDR3 has 12 amino acids. The CDR3 loop is CSVVRGRLGYTF. The CDR3 DNA sequence: TGCAGCGTTGTGAGGGGGAGACTGGGCTACACCTTC.

This clonotype was counted only a few times. The V gene is TRBV5-5, the J gene TRBJ1-1; D remains unclear. Trimming took off 0 bases at V and 0 bases at J, with 15 bases between the two ends. Germline V gene lookup returns CDR1 SGHKS and CDR2 YYEKEE (reference sequence). The CDR3 runs to 17 residues. CDR3: CASSLAPGVALNTEAFF. As DNA, the CDR3 is TGTGCCAGCAGCTTGGCCCCCGGGGTGGCGTTGAACACTGAAGCTTTCTTT.

V and J are TRBV14 and TRBJ2-7, with a tentative D call TRBD2 (5 bases). Looked up from germline, CDR1 is SGHDN and CDR2 is FVKESK. V was clipped by 8 bases and J by 0 bases, with 11 bases between them. The CDR3 totals 13 residues. For the CDR3, the DNA is TGTGCCAGCGGGAACGGAGGCTCCTACGAGCAGTACTTC. This codes for CASGNGGSYEQYF.

This clonotype has just a few counts. The chain carries TRBV12-3 or TRBV12-4 and TRBJ2-7, with D maybe TRBD2 (5 bases). Trimming took 5 bases from V and 8 from J, leaving 10 bases between them. The CDR3 spans 11 residues. CDR3 region: CASSRRGKQYF. The CDR3 DNA sequence: TGTGCCAGCAGTCGCCGAGGGAAGCAGTACTTC.

The chain uses TRBV9 and TRBJ2-7; D may be TRBD2 (5 bases). From germline, CDR1 is SGDLS and CDR2 YYNGEE. The CDR3 runs 15 residues. V was pared by 4 bases and J by 6 bases, with 20 bases between. The CDR3 coding sequence is TGTGCCAGCAGCCCCCTTACGGGATTGGGTGGCGAGCAGTACTTC. Translated: CASSPLTGLGGEQYF.

There are many counts of this clonotype. The V and J genes are TRBV20-1 and TRBJ2-7; 8 bases fit TRBD2. The V and J ends lost 4 bases and 3 bases, in that order; junction bases with no gene match: 2. The length of the CDR3 is 12 residues. Germline lookup yields CDR1 DFQATT and CDR2 SNEGSKA (reference sequence). The CDR3 loop is CSATGGNYEQYF. The CDR3 DNA is TGCAGTGCTACGGGGGGGAACTACGAGCAGTACTTC.

The chain joins TRBV20-1 to TRBJ1-1; D is unclear. Trimming cost V 0 bases and J 0 bases, with 11 bases left between them. The CDR3 extends over 15 amino acids. CDR1 and CDR2 (germline): DFQATT, SNEGSKA (reference sequence). The CDR3 protein is CSARDKRGLNTEAFF. CDR3 nucleotide sequence: TGCAGTGCTAGAGATAAGCGGGGTTTGAACACTGAAGCTTTCTTT.

This clonotype was detected ten times or more. One end of the junction does not line up with germline, which may come from a read error. The chain couples TRBV10-3 to TRBJ2-7, with 8 bases that match TRBD1. Per germline, CDR1 ENHRY and CDR2 SYGVKD. The CDR3 sequence is 15 residues long. The CDR3 is CAISDRTGNSNEQYF. CDR3 DNA: TGTGCCATCAGTGATCGGACAGGGAACTCCAACGAGCAGTACTTC.

This clonotype has just a few counts. V is TRBV7-8 and J is TRBJ2-7; D is undetermined. Germline assignment: CDR1 SGHVS and CDR2 FQNEAQ. CDR3 length: 13 residues. Deletions cut 4 bases from V and 3 bases from J, with 10 bases between. The CDR3 protein is CASSYTENYEQYF. CDR3 DNA sequence: TGTGCCAGCAGCTACACAGAGAACTACGAGCAGTACTTC.

The chain links TRBV4-1 to TRBJ2-2; a possible D gene is TRBD1 (5 bases). The CDR3 contains 16 residues. V lost 1 base and J 5 bases, leaving 14 bases between the germline ends. In germline, CDR1 is MGHRA, CDR2 YSYEKL. As DNA, the CDR3 is TGCGCCAGCAGCCAAGGATCGGCAGGGTGGACCGGGGAGCTGTTTTTT. Translating gives CASSQGSAGWTGELFF.

The chain couples TRBV2 to TRBJ2-7; weak D call: TRBD1 (7 bases). V lost 4 bases to trimming and J lost 2 bases, with 15 bases between them. CDR3 length: 15 residues. Germline V gives CDR1 SNHLY, CDR2 FYNNEI. This CDR3 reads CASSVGGQLPYEQYF. CDR3 DNA sequence: TGTGCCAGCAGTGTGGGGGGACAGCTCCCCTACGAGCAGTACTTC.

This chain connects TRBV6-5 to TRBJ1-2, with TRBD1 matching over 10 bases. Trimming cost V 0 bases and J 8 bases; bases outside gene matches: 6. The length of the CDR3 is 15 residues. CDR1 and CDR2 from the germline V gene are MNHEY and SVGAGI. CDR3 region: CASSYSEDRGKGYTF. Written as DNA, the CDR3 is TGTGCCAGCAGTTACTCGGAGGACAGGGGGAAAGGCTACACCTTC.

This chain connects TRBV30 to TRBJ1-2; D is uncertain. CDR1 is GTSNPN, CDR2 SVGIG, per germline (reference sequence). Trimming left V 1 base short and J 8 bases short, with 14 bases between. The CDR3 extends over 13 amino acids. CDR3 loop: CAWSAAATQGYTF. For the CDR3, the DNA is TGTGCCTGGAGTGCGGCCGCCACCCAAGGCTACACCTTC.

The rearrangement links TRBV6-4 to TRBJ2-2, with D hard to call. The length of the CDR3 is 14 residues. Trimming took off 6 bases at V and 4 bases at J, with 12 bases between the two ends. CDR1 and CDR2 (germline): MRHNA, SNTAGT. This chain's CDR3 is CASRSGPLTGELFF. The CDR3 coding sequence is TGTGCCAGCAGAAGTGGGCCCCTCACCGGGGAGCTGTTTTTT.

This clonotype appeared many times. This chain joins TRBV25-1 and TRBJ2-4; TRBD1 matches at 8 bases. V was clipped by 2 bases and J by 7 bases; unmatched bases: 13. CDR3 length: 17 amino acids. CDR1 is MGHDK and CDR2 is SYGVNS in the germline V gene. For the CDR3, the DNA is TGTGCCAGCAGTGAAGTAGGAAGGACAGGGCGGACGAACATTCAGTACTTC. It encodes CASSEVGRTGRTNIQYF.

This rearrangement joins TRBV15 to TRBJ2-5; D perhaps matches TRBD1 (6 bases). CDR3 length equals 16 residues. Germline CDR1 and CDR2: LNHNV and YYDKDF (reference sequence). Trimming shortened V by 5 bases and J by 1 base, and 17 bases separated the two germline ends. The CDR3 spells CATSPIGGWIQETQYF. The CDR3 DNA is TGTGCCACCAGCCCTATAGGGGGTTGGATCCAAGAGACCCAGTACTTC.

The chain is built from TRBV7-6 and TRBJ2-1; 7 positions match TRBD2. Germline-derived CDR1 and CDR2 are SGHVS and FNYEAQ. The CDR3 loop spans 14 amino acids. J was trimmed by 9 bases and V by 6 bases; bases with no gene match: 11. The CDR3 loop reads CASRGWEGRGEQFF. In DNA, the CDR3 is TGTGCCAGCAGGGGGTGGGAGGGCCGTGGTGAGCAGTTCTTC.

The table lists this clonotype with many counts. The chain couples TRBV10-3 to TRBJ1-3; D is perhaps TRBD1 (5 bases). Trimming left V 8 bases short and J 2 bases short, with 13 bases between. The CDR3 has 14 amino acids. Germline lookup yields CDR1 ENHRY and CDR2 SYGVKD. The CDR3 sequence is CAIQPGPTGNTIYF. The CDR3 coding sequence is TGTGCCATCCAACCGGGACCCACTGGAAACACCATATATTTT.